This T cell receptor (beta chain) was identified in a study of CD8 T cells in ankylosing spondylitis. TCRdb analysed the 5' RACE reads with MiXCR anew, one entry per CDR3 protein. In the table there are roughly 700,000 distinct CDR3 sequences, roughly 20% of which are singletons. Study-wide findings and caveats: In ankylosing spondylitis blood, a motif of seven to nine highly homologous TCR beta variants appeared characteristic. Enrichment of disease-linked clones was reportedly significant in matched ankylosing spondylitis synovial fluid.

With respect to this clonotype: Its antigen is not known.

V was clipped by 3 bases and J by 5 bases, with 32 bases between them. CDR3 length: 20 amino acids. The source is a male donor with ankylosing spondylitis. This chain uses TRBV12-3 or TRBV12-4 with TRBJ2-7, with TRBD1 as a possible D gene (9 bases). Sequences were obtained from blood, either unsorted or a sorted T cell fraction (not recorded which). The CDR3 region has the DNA TGTGCCAGCAGTTTCAATACCGGGACAGGGAGTTGGAGCGGGAGCAACGAGCAGTACTTC. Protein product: CASSFNTGTGSWSGSNEQYF.